These T cell receptor beta chains were read from a single sample in a study of blood T cell repertoires in COVID-19. Libraries were prepared by immunoSEQ multiplex PCR; TCRdb keeps only in-frame clonotypes and omits some of them. Of about 20,000 clones in the sample, 70% to 90% were seen once. Material: peripheral blood. The receptors stem from a human donor in a cohort sampled during active COVID-19. Each CDR3 is given with its conserved first and last residue. D genes are given only for firm matches. Size is stated for part of the rows, as once, few or many counts, or as a class when the clone is expanded.

>TRBV6-5|15|NA|TRBD1|TRBJ2-1
TGTGCCAGCAGTTACTCACAGGGGGCGTTCAATGAGCAGTTCTTC
CASSYSQGAFNEQFF
>TRBV24-1|16|NA|TRBD2|TRBJ2-1
TGTGCCACCAGTGATTTGCCTAGCGGGAGAAGGGATGAGCAGTTCTTC
CATSDLPSGRRDEQFF
>TRBV6-6|14|few|TRBD2|TRBJ2-7
TGTGCCAGCAAATTTAGCGGGGCCTCCTACGAGCAGTACTTC
CASKFSGASYEQYF
>TRBV27|14|NA|NA|TRBJ2-5
TGTGCCAGCAGTTTATCGTCCGCTGAGGGGACCCAGTACTTC
CASSLSSAEGTQYF
>TRBV10-2|16|NA|TRBD1|TRBJ2-2
TGCGCCAGCAGGGGAGGGGGACAGGGGTCCACCGGGGAGCTGTTTTTT
CASRGGGQGSTGELFF
>TRBV5-8|16|once|NA|TRBJ2-2
TGTGCCAGCAGGGTGCTCGGAGATACAAACACCGGGGAGCTGTTTTTT
CASRVLGDTNTGELFF
>TRBV6-5|15|NA|TRBD1|TRBJ2-7
TGTGCCAGCAGTTACAGTGGGACAGGGGGCCTCGAGCAGTACTTC
CASSYSGTGGLEQYF
>TRBV3-1/TRBV3-2|15|NA|NA|TRBJ1-2
TGTGCCAGCAGCCAAGTCAGCCAGGGGAAAGGTGGCTACACCTTC
CASSQVSQGKGGYTF
>TRBV19|17|NA|NA|TRBJ1-2
TGTGCCAGTAGTCCAGAGGGAGGAGGCAGGAGGAACTATGGCTACACCTTC
CASSPEGGGRRNYGYTF
>TRBV30|10|NA|TRBD1|TRBJ1-2
TGTGCCTCGACAGGGGGTGGCTACACCTTC
CASTGGGYTF
>TRBV9|16|NA|TRBD2|TRBJ2-2
TGTGCCAGCAGTTCTCCGGGACTAGGAACAACCGGGGAGCTGTTTTTT
CASSSPGLGTTGELFF
>TRBV5-1|14|NA|NA|TRBJ2-1
TGCGCCAGCAGCTCACAGAGCCTCTACAATGAGCAGTTCTTC
CASSSQSLYNEQFF
>TRBV28|15|once|TRBD1|TRBJ1-4
TGTGCCAGTTCCCGCCGGGGACAGGTTAGCGAAAAACTGTTTTTT
CASSRRGQVSEKLFF
>TRBV2|12|NA|NA|TRBJ1-2
TGTGCCAGCAGTGAATCAGTCTATGGCTACACCTTC
CASSESVYGYTF
>TRBV5-1|15|once|NA|TRBJ2-5
TGCGCCAGCAGCTTGCTGGCGGGGCCCCAAGAGACCCAGTACTTC
CASSLLAGPQETQYF
>TRBV7-2|12|few|NA|TRBJ1-5
TGTGCCAGCAGCCGAGGGAGTCAGCCCCAGCATTTT
CASSRGSQPQHF
>TRBV2|15|NA|NA|TRBJ1-5
TGTGCCAGCAGTGGTTCAGGTGCCTACAATCAGCCCCAGCATTTT
CASSGSGAYNQPQHF
>TRBV20-1|13|few|TRBD1|TRBJ1-6
TGCAGTGCTAGTACAGGGGATGGGTCACCCCTCCACTTT
CSASTGDGSPLHF
>TRBV6-5|13|NA|NA|TRBJ1-1
TGTGCCAGCATCAGGGTCTTGAACACTGAAGCTTTCTTT
CASIRVLNTEAFF
>TRBV9|16|NA|TRBD1|TRBJ1-6
TGTGCCAGCAGCGTCGGCAACAGGGGGGACCATTCACCCCTCCACTTT
CASSVGNRGDHSPLHF
>TRBV27|15|NA|TRBD2|TRBJ2-7
TGTGCCAGCAGGCATAAGCGGGAGGGCCTCTACGAGCAGTACTTC
CASRHKREGLYEQYF
>TRBV28|13|NA|NA|TRBJ1-3
TGTGCCAGCAGCCCCCTCGCTGGAAACACCATATATTTT
CASSPLAGNTIYF
>TRBV5-1|14|NA|NA|TRBJ2-2
TGCGCCAGCAGCGTGACAGGAAACACCGGGGAGCTGTTTTTT
CASSVTGNTGELFF
>TRBV4-2|17|few|TRBD1|TRBJ1-2
TGTGCCAGCAGCCAAGATCTAGCAGGGGGATCGGGCTATGGCTACACCTTC
CASSQDLAGGSGYGYTF
>TRBV28|16|NA|TRBD1|TRBJ1-6
TGTGCCAGCAGTTTCCGGGACAGCTCCTATAATTCACCCCTCCACTTT
CASSFRDSSYNSPLHF
>TRBV11-2|18|NA|TRBD2|TRBJ2-1
TGTGCCAGCAGCTTAGACCAGACTCTAGCGGGACCTTACAATGAGCAGTTCTTC
CASSLDQTLAGPYNEQFF